The rows below give T cell receptor beta chains drawn from one sample of a study of T cells in Graves' hyperthyroidism and ophthalmopathy. TCRdb ran MiXCR on the multiplex PCR reads and lists one entry per CDR3 protein. This table holds 750,000 to 950,000 distinct CDR3 sequences, roughly 37% found once. The sequenced sample consisted of blood. The source of these receptors is a man aged 18 to 35 with Graves' hyperthyroidism. Both conserved end residues are part of each CDR3. Each record gives: V gene, D gene, J gene, clone size, CDR3 DNA, CDR3 protein. A D gene is named only where the DNA matches it firmly. Expanded clones are given a class, and other clones once, few, many or no size at all.

V: TRBV10-3
D: .
J: TRBJ2-2
size: many
DNA: TGTGCCATCAGTGGGACCGGGGAGCTGTTTTTT
CDR3: CAISGTGELFF

V: TRBV5-1
D: .
J: TRBJ2-7
size: few
DNA: TGCGCCAGCAGCTCCGCCGGGACTTCTCAAGGCGAGCAGTACTTC
CDR3: CASSSAGTSQGEQYF

V: TRBV7-8
D: .
J: TRBJ1-1
size: .
DNA: TGTGCCAGCAGCTTAGGGCGACTAGCGGGACCGAACACTGAAGCTTTCTTT
CDR3: CASSLGRLAGPNTEAFF

V: TRBV6-2/TRBV6-3
D: .
J: TRBJ1-5
size: .
DNA: TGTGCCAGCAGTTACCCGGGCGCGGGGAATCAGCCCCAGCATTTT
CDR3: CASSYPGAGNQPQHF

V: TRBV13
D: TRBD1
J: TRBJ2-2
size: .
DNA: TGTGCCAGCAGCCCCGCCGGGACAGTTATCGGCACCGGGGAGCTGTTTTTT
CDR3: CASSPAGTVIGTGELFF

V: TRBV11-1
D: TRBD1
J: TRBJ2-5
size: many
DNA: TGTGCCAGCAGCGGTACAGGGGAGAAGAGGGAGACCCAGTACTTC
CDR3: CASSGTGEKRETQYF

V: TRBV2
D: .
J: TRBJ1-5
size: many
DNA: TGTGCCAGCTGCAAACGTGGGGAAGCCCAGCATTTT
CDR3: CASCKRGEAQHF

V: TRBV12-3/TRBV12-4
D: .
J: TRBJ1-1
size: .
DNA: TGTGCCAGCAGCTCTCCGGGGGCCCCGGCTTTCTTT
CDR3: CASSSPGAPAFF

V: TRBV28
D: .
J: TRBJ1-4
size: .
DNA: TGTGCCAGCAGATCCCAGGCAGGAACTAATGAAAAACTGTTTTTT
CDR3: CASRSQAGTNEKLFF

V: TRBV2
D: .
J: TRBJ2-5
size: .
DNA: TGTGCCAGCAGCCAAGGTATTACAGCCCAAGAGACCCAGTACTTC
CDR3: CASSQGITAQETQYF

V: TRBV20-1
D: .
J: TRBJ1-5
size: .
DNA: TGCAGTGCTAGTGTCTTTCGCTCTCCGCCCCAGCATTTT
CDR3: CSASVFRSPPQHF

V: TRBV25-1
D: TRBD1
J: TRBJ1-2
size: many
DNA: TGTGCCAGCAGTGGGGACAGGGGAGGCTATGGCTACACCTTC
CDR3: CASSGDRGGYGYTF

V: TRBV12-3/TRBV12-4
D: .
J: TRBJ1-1
size: .
DNA: TGTGCCAGCAGTTACGGGGGGGAGGGCACTGAAGCTTTCTTT
CDR3: CASSYGGEGTEAFF

V: TRBV5-8
D: .
J: TRBJ2-2
size: .
DNA: TGTGCCAGTGGCGGGGCAGCGAACACCGGGGAGCTGTTTTTT
CDR3: CASGGAANTGELFF

V: TRBV7-9
D: TRBD1
J: TRBJ2-2
size: .
DNA: TGTGCCAGCAGCACCAGACAGGGGGCGAACACCGGGGAGCTGTTTTTT
CDR3: CASSTRQGANTGELFF

V: TRBV12-3/TRBV12-4
D: .
J: TRBJ2-7
size: .
DNA: TGTGCCAGCAGTGACGTTCAGTTCTACGAGCAGTACTTC
CDR3: CASSDVQFYEQYF

V: TRBV7-9
D: .
J: TRBJ2-7
size: .
DNA: TGTGCCAGCAGCCAGTCTCTGACGAACAGAGACGAGCAGTACTTC
CDR3: CASSQSLTNRDEQYF

V: TRBV12-3/TRBV12-4
D: TRBD1
J: TRBJ1-2
size: many
DNA: TGTGCCAGCAATGAGGGTGGACAGGGCCTCTATGGCTACACCTTC
CDR3: CASNEGGQGLYGYTF

V: TRBV5-4
D: TRBD1
J: TRBJ1-2
size: few
DNA: TGTGCCAGCAGCGACGATCCAGGGACAGTTAACTATGGCTACACCTTC
CDR3: CASSDDPGTVNYGYTF

V: TRBV7-2
D: .
J: TRBJ2-5
size: few
DNA: TGTGCCAGCAGCTTAGGGGGTCATCGGGCAGAGACCCAGTACTTC
CDR3: CASSLGGHRAETQYF

V: TRBV6-5
D: TRBD1
J: TRBJ2-7
size: few
DNA: TGTGCCAGCAGCCCGGCGGGCAGGGGGCTCTACGAGCAGTACTTC
CDR3: CASSPAGRGLYEQYF

V: TRBV6-6
D: TRBD2
J: TRBJ2-5
size: .
DNA: TGTGCCAGCATCCCGATAGGTAGCGGGCCCCAAGAGACCCAGTACTTC
CDR3: CASIPIGSGPQETQYF

V: TRBV6-6
D: TRBD1
J: TRBJ2-7
size: .
DNA: TGTGCCAGCAGCCGGATCGGACAGGGTAGCTCCTACGAGCAGTACTTC
CDR3: CASSRIGQGSSYEQYF

V: TRBV13
D: TRBD1
J: TRBJ1-6
size: .
DNA: TGCGCCAGCAGCCTTAAGAAGGAGGGGGCCGAGAATTCACCCCTCCACTTT
CDR3: CASSLKKEGAENSPLHF

V: TRBV20-1
D: .
J: TRBJ2-7
size: .
DNA: TGCAGTGCCCTGGACCCCCGGGGGAGATACGAGCAGTACTTC
CDR3: CSALDPRGRYEQYF

V: TRBV19
D: TRBD1
J: TRBJ1-5
size: many
DNA: TGTGCCAGTAGTGCGACAGGGGGCGGCAATCAGCCCCAGCATTTT
CDR3: CASSATGGGNQPQHF

V: TRBV19
D: .
J: TRBJ2-2
size: many
DNA: TGTGCCAGTAGTTCCCTGGGGCTGTTTTTT
CDR3: CASSSLGLFF

V: TRBV7-3
D: .
J: TRBJ2-2
size: many
DNA: TGTGCCAGCAGCGCAACAGTGAACACCGGGGAGCTGTTTTTT
CDR3: CASSATVNTGELFF

V: TRBV2
D: TRBD1
J: TRBJ1-2
size: many
DNA: TGTGCCAGCAACGCGGACAGGGGAGGCGGCTACACCTTC
CDR3: CASNADRGGGYTF

V: TRBV7-2
D: .
J: TRBJ1-3
size: many
DNA: TGTGCCAGCAGCCCCCAGGCGGGGGGAAACACCATATATTTT
CDR3: CASSPQAGGNTIYF

V: TRBV25-1
D: .
J: TRBJ2-5
size: .
DNA: TGTGCCAGCAGAGAACCTCAAGAGACCCAGTACTTC
CDR3: CASREPQETQYF

V: TRBV12-3/TRBV12-4
D: .
J: TRBJ1-3
size: few
DNA: TGTGCCAGCAGTCTCCGTCAGACACTCGGAAACACCATATATTTT
CDR3: CASSLRQTLGNTIYF

V: TRBV20-1
D: .
J: TRBJ2-5
size: few
DNA: TGCAGTGCCGAGGGGGACGGCCAAGAGACCCAGTACTTC
CDR3: CSAEGDGQETQYF

V: TRBV7-2
D: TRBD1
J: TRBJ1-1
size: .
DNA: TGTGCCAGCAGCTTCCGACAGGGGGGGAGTGAAGCTTTCTTT
CDR3: CASSFRQGGSEAFF

V: TRBV25-1
D: TRBD1
J: TRBJ1-1
size: .
DNA: TGTGCCTGCAGTGCCTCGACAGGGTTGGTGACTGAAGCTTTCTTT
CDR3: CACSASTGLVTEAFF

V: TRBV7-9
D: TRBD2
J: TRBJ2-7
size: few
DNA: TGTGCCAGCAGCGCCCTACTAGCGGGAGGGCCGGGAGAGCAGTACTTC
CDR3: CASSALLAGGPGEQYF

V: TRBV7-2
D: TRBD2
J: TRBJ2-7
size: .
DNA: TGTGCCAGCAGCTTAGATGGTAGCGGGACGTCCTACGAGCAGTACTTC
CDR3: CASSLDGSGTSYEQYF

V: TRBV19
D: .
J: TRBJ1-4
size: few
DNA: TGTGCCAGTAGTTACAAGAGGCACGATGAAAAACTGTTTTTT
CDR3: CASSYKRHDEKLFF

V: TRBV29-1
D: .
J: TRBJ1-4
size: .
DNA: TGCAGCGTTGAAGGAGGGCAGGGTTTT
CDR3: CSVEGGQGF

V: TRBV10-3
D: TRBD1
J: TRBJ1-5
size: .
DNA: TGTGCCAGCAGTTGGCCAGGGGGGGATCAGCCCCAGCATTTT
CDR3: CASSWPGGDQPQHF

V: TRBV24-1
D: TRBD1
J: TRBJ1-5
size: .
DNA: TGTGCCACCAGTACAGGGGGCGATCAGCATTTT
CDR3: CATSTGGDQHF

V: TRBV5-1
D: .
J: TRBJ1-1
size: .
DNA: TGCGCCAGCAGCTTGGCTGGGGCTCGAGACACTGAAGCTTTCTTT
CDR3: CASSLAGARDTEAFF

V: TRBV13
D: .
J: TRBJ1-2
size: many
DNA: TGTGCCATCTCGAGCGCCTATTATGGCTACACCTTC
CDR3: CAISSAYYGYTF